The 9 T cell receptor beta chains given below trace back to one sample, sequenced in a study of beta chain features in type 1 diabetes (dated by TCRdb to 2016 to 2019). Library prep was done by the immunoSEQ multiplex PCR assay. The High Capacity cDNA Reverse Transcription Kit was used to reverse transcribe all of the isolated RNA, meaning that expressed TCRB transcripts were what got sequenced. In its TCRdb copy, this immuneACCESS table keeps in-frame sequences only and misses some clones. Where compared with another copy, unresolved V genes explain less than half of these, and the others have no known cause. The sample includes some 220,000 clones, with approximately 10% observed a single time. Of the sample, approximately 1.5% is held by the ten largest clones. Sequencing was performed on central memory CD4+ T cells from blood. These receptors all stem from a young man in good health.

This chain links TRBV19 with TRBJ2-7, with 8 bases that match TRBD2. Germline assignment: CDR1 LNHDA and CDR2 SQIVND (reference sequence). The CDR3 is 14 residues long. Unmatched junction bases numbered 7, after V lost 6 bases and J lost 3 bases. The CDR3 sequence is CASSTGLGFYEQYF. The CDR3 nucleotides read TGTGCCAGTAGCACGGGACTAGGCTTCTACGAGCAGTACTTC.

This clone was seen a few times. The V gene is TRBV9, the J gene TRBJ2-1; D might be TRBD2 (6 bases). The CDR3 extends over 14 amino acids. V lost 2 bases, J lost 8 bases, and 14 bases lay in between. The germline CDR1 and CDR2 sequences are SGDLS and YYNGEE. The chain's CDR3 is CASSVATSNYEQFF. The CDR3 coding sequence is TGTGCCAGCAGCGTGGCGACTAGTAACTATGAGCAGTTCTTC.

This clone occurred a few times. This chain uses TRBV19 with TRBJ2-6; 9 bases align to TRBD1. V was clipped by 4 bases and J by 4 bases; unmatched bases: 2. From germline, CDR1 is LNHDA and CDR2 SQIVND (reference sequence). This CDR3 comprises 15 residues. For the CDR3, the DNA is TGTGCCAGTAGTACACAGGGGGCCGGGGCCAACGTCCTGACTTTC. It specifies CASSTQGAGANVLTF.

This clone was found a few times. The rearrangement uses TRBV4-3 and TRBJ2-3; possibly TRBD1 or TRBD2 for D (5 bases each). V was clipped by 1 base and J by 2 bases, with 13 bases between them. Looked up from germline, CDR1 is LGHNA and CDR2 is YSLEER. This CDR3 comprises 16 residues. The chain's CDR3 is CASSQARGPLTDTQYF. The CDR3, as DNA: TGCGCCAGCAGCCAAGCCCGGGGCCCCCTCACAGATACGCAGTATTTT.

The chain joins TRBV5-1 to TRBJ2-1; a possible D gene is TRBD2 (6 bases). Germline lookup yields CDR1 SGHRS and CDR2 YFSETQ. The CDR3 extends over 13 amino acids. The germline V and J ends were trimmed by 6 bases and 11 bases, with 18 bases remaining between them. The CDR3 coding sequence is TGCGCCAGCACCCTGAGAGAGGGACTCCAGCAGTTCTTC. Amino acid sequence: CASTLREGLQQFF. Filled out from reference TRBV5-1 and TRBJ2-1, the complete variable domain reads KAGVTQTPRYLIKTRGQQVTLSCSPISGHRSVSWYQQTPGQGLQFLFEYFSETQRNKGNFPGRFSGRQFSNSRSEMNVSTLELGDSALYLCASTLREGLQQFFGPGTRLTVL.

This chain links TRBV25-1 with TRBJ2-2; TRBD2 matches 12 bases. This CDR3 region has 16 residues. Germline V lookup: CDR1 MGHDK, CDR2 SYGVNS. V lost 3 bases, J lost 4 bases, and 3 bases stayed unmatched. CDR3 DNA sequence: TGTGCCAGCAGTGATTCGACTAGCGGGAGCACCGGGGAGCTGTTTTTT. Residues: CASSDSTSGSTGELFF.

The gene calls are TRBV11-3 and TRBJ1-1; possible D gene TRBD1, 6 bases. V shed 5 bases and J shed 3 bases, with 13 bases lying between them. This CDR3 spans 14 amino acids. CDR1 SGHNT and CDR2 YENEEA come from the germline V gene. The CDR3 nucleotides are TGTGCCAGCAGCCTGGAGGGGGATGACACTGAAGCTTTCTTT. Protein sequence: CASSLEGDDTEAFF.

The rearrangement joins TRBV18 to TRBJ2-2; no clear D gene. Germline-derived CDR1 and CDR2 are KGHSH and LQKENI. The CDR3 runs 14 residues. V gave up 5 bases and J gave up 3 bases, with 10 bases separating them. The CDR3 loop reads CASSAPKDTGELFF. The CDR3 nucleotides are TGTGCCAGCTCAGCGCCGAAGGACACCGGGGAGCTGTTTTTT.

The chain recombines TRBV20-1 with TRBJ2-4; D gene unclear. The CDR3 covers 11 residues. CDR1 DFQATT and CDR2 SNEGSKA come from the germline V gene (reference sequence). V was trimmed by 6 bases and J by 0 bases, leaving 3 bases between them. The CDR3 nucleotides read TGCAGTGCGCTAGCCAAAAACATTCAGTACTTC. This translates into CSALAKNIQYF.